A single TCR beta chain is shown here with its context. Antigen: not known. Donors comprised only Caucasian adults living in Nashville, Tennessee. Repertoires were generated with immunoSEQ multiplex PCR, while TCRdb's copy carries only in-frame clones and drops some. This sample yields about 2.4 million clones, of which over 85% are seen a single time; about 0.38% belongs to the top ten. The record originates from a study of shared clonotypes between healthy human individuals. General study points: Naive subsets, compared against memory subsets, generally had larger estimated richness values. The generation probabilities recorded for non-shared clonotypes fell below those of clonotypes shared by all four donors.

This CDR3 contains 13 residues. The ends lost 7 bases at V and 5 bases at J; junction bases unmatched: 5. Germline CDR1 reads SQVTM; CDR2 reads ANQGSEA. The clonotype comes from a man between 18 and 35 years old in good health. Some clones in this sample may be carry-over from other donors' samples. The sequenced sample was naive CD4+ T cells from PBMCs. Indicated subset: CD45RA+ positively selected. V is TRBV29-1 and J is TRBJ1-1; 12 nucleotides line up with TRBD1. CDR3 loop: CSGRGQGATEAFF. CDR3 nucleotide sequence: TGCAGCGGGAGGGGACAGGGGGCGACTGAAGCTTTCTTT.